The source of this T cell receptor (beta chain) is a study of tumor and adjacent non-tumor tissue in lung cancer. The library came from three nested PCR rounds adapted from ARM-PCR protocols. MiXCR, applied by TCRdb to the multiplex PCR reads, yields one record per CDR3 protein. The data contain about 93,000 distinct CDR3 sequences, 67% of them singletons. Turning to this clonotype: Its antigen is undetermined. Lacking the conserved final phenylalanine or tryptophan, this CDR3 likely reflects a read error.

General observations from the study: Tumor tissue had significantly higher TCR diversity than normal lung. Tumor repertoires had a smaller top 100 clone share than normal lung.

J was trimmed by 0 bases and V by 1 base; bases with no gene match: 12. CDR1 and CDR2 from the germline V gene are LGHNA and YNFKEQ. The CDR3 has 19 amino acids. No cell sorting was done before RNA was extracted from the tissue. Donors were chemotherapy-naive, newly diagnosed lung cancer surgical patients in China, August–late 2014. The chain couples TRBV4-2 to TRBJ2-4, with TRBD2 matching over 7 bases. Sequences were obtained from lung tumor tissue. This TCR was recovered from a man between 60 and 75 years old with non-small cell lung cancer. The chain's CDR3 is CASSQAHASGSLAKNIQYS. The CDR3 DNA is TGTGCCAGCAGCCAAGCGCATGCTAGCGGATCGTTAGCCAAAAACATTCAGTACTCA.